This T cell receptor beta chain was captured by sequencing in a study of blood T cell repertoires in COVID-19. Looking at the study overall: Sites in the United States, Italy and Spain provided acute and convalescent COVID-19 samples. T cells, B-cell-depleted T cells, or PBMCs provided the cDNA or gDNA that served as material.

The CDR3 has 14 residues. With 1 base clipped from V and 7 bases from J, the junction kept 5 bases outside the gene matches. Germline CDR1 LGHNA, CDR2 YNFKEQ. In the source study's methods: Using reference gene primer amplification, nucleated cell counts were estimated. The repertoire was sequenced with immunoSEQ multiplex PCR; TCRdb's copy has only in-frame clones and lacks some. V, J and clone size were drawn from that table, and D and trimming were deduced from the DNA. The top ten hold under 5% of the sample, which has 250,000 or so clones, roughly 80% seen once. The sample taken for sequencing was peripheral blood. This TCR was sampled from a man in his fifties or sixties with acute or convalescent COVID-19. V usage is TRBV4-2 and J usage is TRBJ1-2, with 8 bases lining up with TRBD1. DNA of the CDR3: TGTGCCAGCAGCCAAGCGGACAGGGAATCTGGCTACACCTTC. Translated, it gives CASSQADRESGYTF.